Here is one T cell receptor beta chain with its context. This sample was included in a study of blood T cell repertoires in COVID-19. Study in general: T cells, B-cell-depleted T cells, or PBMCs provided the cDNA or gDNA that served as material.

This CDR3 is 13 amino acids long. The V gene lost 5 bases and the J gene lost 4 bases, with 9 bases spanning the gap. Germline CDR1 LGHDT, CDR2 YNNKEL (reference sequence). Cohort placement rested on clinical history that participants reported themselves. Resolution of symptoms, clearance, or two negative PCRs was present in recovered Cohort 3 donors. Clones were sequenced by immunoSEQ multiplex PCR, and TCRdb holds only the in-frame ones, with some missing. The sample shows hundreds of thousands of clones, roughly nine tenths of them seen only once. The clonotype was recovered from a man between 18 and 35 years old who had recovered from COVID-19. The sequenced sample consisted of PBMCs or T cells enriched from blood (not recorded which). V is TRBV3-1 (or the pseudogene TRBV3-2) and J is TRBJ1-3; D remains unclear. The CDR3 loop reads CASSTPPGNTIYF. Here the CDR3 DNA reads TGTGCCAGCAGCACACCTCCCGGAAACACCATATATTTT.